These 27 T cell receptor beta chains were sequenced from one sample in a study of cytomegalovirus exposure and HLA in healthy donors. PCR employed 60 Vbeta and 13 Jbeta primers. Sequenced by immunoSEQ multiplex PCR; TCRdb stores in-frame clones only, minus some. The sample holds 99,000 or so clones, 76% seen once. The source material was PBMCs. These receptors all come from a man aged 40-49 years in good health and CMV-seropositive.

This chain joins TRBV11-2 and TRBJ1-2, with 7 bases lining up with TRBD1. The germline CDR1 and CDR2 sequences are SGHAT and FQNNGV. The CDR3 has 14 amino acids. After removal of 2 bases from V and 3 bases from J, the junction contained 3 bases not matched to a gene. The CDR3 region has the DNA TGTGCCAGCAGCTTACAGGGGGAAGACTATGGCTACACCTTC. Amino acids: CASSLQGEDYGYTF.

This chain joins TRBV12-5 and TRBJ1-5; TRBD1 aligns across 11 bases. Germline V gives CDR1 LGHNT, CDR2 FRNRAP. Trimming cost V 5 bases and J 7 bases; bases outside gene matches: 7. The CDR3 runs 15 residues. Written as DNA, the CDR3 is TGTGCTAGTGGTCGGACAGGGGGCGCAGGGCAGCCCCAGCATTTT. The encoded protein is CASGRTGGAGQPQHF. The full variable domain, its missing parts supplied by reference TRBV12-5 and TRBJ1-5, is DARVTQTPRHKVTEMGQEVTMRCQPILGHNTVFWYRQTMMQGLELLAYFRNRAPLDDSGMPKDRFSAEMPDATLATLKIQPSEPRDSAVYFCASGRTGGAGQPQHFGDGTRLSIL.

V and J are TRBV7-9 and TRBJ1-3; D is unresolved. From germline, CDR1 is SEHNR and CDR2 FQNEAQ (reference sequence). The CDR3 consists of 16 residues. Trimming pared 1 base from V and 2 bases from J, leaving 12 bases between. Here the CDR3 DNA reads TGTGCCAGCAGCTTAGATGGGAGAGTAGCTGGAAACACCATATATTTT. Amino acid sequence: CASSLDGRVAGNTIYF.

This clone was picked up a small number of times. At one of its ends the junction is not consistent with the germline gene, which may arise from a read error. The chain combines TRBV7-7 with TRBJ2-1; 7 positions match TRBD1. CDR3 length: 15 amino acids. Germline-derived CDR1 and CDR2 are SSHAT and FNYEAQ (reference sequence). In DNA form, the CDR3 reads TGTGCTAGCAGCTTAGGGCAGGGGGCCTACAATGAGCAGTTCTTC. This encodes CASSLGQGAYNEQFF.

Only a few counts were recorded for this clone. At one end the junction does not follow the germline gene, possibly because of a read error. J is TRBJ2-6 and V is TRBV4-3, with D perhaps TRBD1 (6 bases). The CDR3 runs to 19 residues. The V gene's germline CDR1 is LGHNA and CDR2 YSLEER. This CDR3 reads CASSQDVITGPSGANGLTF. The CDR3 DNA reads as TGCGCCAGCAGCCAAGACGTTATCACAGGGCCCTCTGGGGCCAACGGCCTGACTTTC.

The chain joins TRBV7-2 to TRBJ2-5, with a weak D call TRBD2 (6 bases). Between the trimmed V and J ends, which lost 5 bases and 2 bases, there was a span of 15 bases. Germline lookup yields CDR1 SGHTA and CDR2 FQGNSA. This CDR3 is 15 amino acids long. The CDR3 spells CASSLEGRGQETQYF. CDR3 sequence (DNA): TGTGCCAGCAGCCTAGAGGGGCGGGGACAAGAGACCCAGTACTTC.

The rearrangement uses TRBV7-8 and TRBJ2-7, with TRBD2 as a possible D gene (6 bases). V was trimmed by 8 bases and J by 6 bases, leaving 17 bases between them. The germline CDR1 and CDR2 sequences are SGHVS and FQNEAQ. CDR3 length equals 13 residues. The CDR3 DNA sequence: TGTGCCAGCCGACGGGGGAAGGATCGCGAGCAGTACTTC. It yields the protein CASRRGKDREQYF.

V gene TRBV4-2 combines with J gene TRBJ1-2; 7 nucleotides align to TRBD1. This CDR3 has 15 amino acids. Per the germline V gene, CDR1 is LGHNA and CDR2 is YNFKEQ. The ends lost 4 bases at V and 2 bases at J; junction bases unmatched: 7. The CDR3 DNA sequence: TGTGCCAGCAGCCCCGGGACAGACATGAACTATGGCTACACCTTC. Its protein is CASSPGTDMNYGYTF.

V and J are TRBV5-1 and TRBJ2-5, with 8 bases that match TRBD1. J gave up 5 bases and V 1 base, and 10 bases lay outside the gene matches. The CDR3 consists of 16 residues. Per germline, CDR1 SGHRS and CDR2 YFSETQ. CDR3 region: CASSLSGQGAKETQYF. CDR3 bases: TGCGCCAGCAGCTTGTCGGGTCAGGGGGCAAAGGAGACCCAGTACTTC.

The V gene is TRBV11-2, the J gene TRBJ1-1; D might be TRBD1 (5 bases). This CDR3 contains 13 residues. CDR1 is SGHAT and CDR2 is FQNNGV in the germline V gene. Trimming removed 3 bases at V and 1 base at J, with 6 bases between. The CDR3 region is CASSFGQNTEAFF. In DNA form, the CDR3 reads TGTGCCAGCAGCTTCGGACAGAACACTGAAGCTTTCTTT. Supplemented by reference TRBV11-2 and TRBJ1-1, the full variable domain reads EAGVAQSPRYKIIEKRQSVAFWCNPISGHATLYWYQQILGQGPKLLIQFQNNGVVDDSQLPKDRFSAERLKGVDSTLKIQPAKLEDSAVYLCASSFGQNTEAFFGQGTRLTVV.

J is TRBJ1-6 and V is TRBV27; TRBD1 aligns across 8 bases. V lost 5 bases to trimming and J lost 7 bases; unmatched junction nucleotides: 4. This CDR3 is 14 amino acids long. The germline gives CDR1 MNHEY, CDR2 SMNVEV (reference sequence). The CDR3 protein is CASSGQGTNSPLHF. Here the CDR3 DNA reads TGTGCCAGCAGTGGACAGGGTACGAATTCACCCCTCCACTTT.

This clone has just a few counts. The J gene is TRBJ2-1, the V gene TRBV30, with 9 bases lining up with TRBD2. This CDR3 is built from 15 residues. The J segment lost 1 base and the V segment lost 0 bases, leaving 1 base of the junction unmatched. Germline CDR1 and CDR2: GTSNPN and SVGIG (reference sequence). The CDR3 sequence: CAWSVTSGSYNEQFF. CDR3 DNA sequence: TGTGCCTGGAGTGTAACTAGCGGGTCCTACAATGAGCAGTTCTTC.

This sequence joins TRBV15 and TRBJ1-1, with 10 bases aligning to TRBD1. With V trimmed by 0 bases and J by 5 bases, 6 bases remained unmatched. The CDR3 covers 16 residues. Germline values: CDR1 LNHNV, CDR2 YYDKDF (reference sequence). CDR3 amino acids: CATSRDLGTGVTEAFF. As DNA, the CDR3 is TGTGCCACCAGCAGAGATCTAGGGACAGGGGTGACTGAAGCTTTCTTT.

On this clone: The junction differs from germline at one of its ends, possibly a read error. This sample also contains other DNA sequences that code for the same CDR3. The genes are TRBV7-3 and TRBJ2-2, with a tentative D call TRBD1 (6 bases). This CDR3 has 15 amino acids. CDR1 is SGHTA, CDR2 FQGTGA, per germline. DNA for the CDR3: TGTGCCAGCAGCTTACAGGGGCCGAACACTGGGGAGCTGTTTTTT. Its translation is CASSLQGPNTGELFF. Combining the CDR3 with reference TRBV7-3 and TRBJ2-2 gives the whole variable domain GAGVSQTPSNKVTEKGKYVELRCDPISGHTALYWYRQSLGQGPEFLIYFQGTGAADDSGLPNDRFFAVRPEGSVSTLKIQRTERGDSAVYLCASSLQGPNTGELFFGEGSRLTVL.

The V gene is TRBV27, the J gene TRBJ2-3; 11 bases are a match to TRBD1. From germline, CDR1 is MNHEY and CDR2 SMNVEV (reference sequence). This CDR3 is 17 amino acids long. J lost 1 base, V lost 5 bases, and 8 bases had no gene match. CDR3 nucleotides: TGTGCCAGCAGTACGGAGGACAGGGGGCTTGGCACAGATACGCAGTATTTT. This gives the protein CASSTEDRGLGTDTQYF.

This chain connects TRBV25-1 to TRBJ2-3, with 10 bases aligning to TRBD2. Trimming took 3 bases from V and 1 from J; bases not matched to a gene: 7. This CDR3 has 17 amino acids. Germline values: CDR1 MGHDK, CDR2 SYGVNS. The CDR3 DNA reads as TGTGCCAGCAGTGAGTGGTTTACTAGCGGGGGCACAGATACGCAGTATTTT. It specifies CASSEWFTSGGTDTQYF.

This chain joins TRBV28 and TRBJ1-2; possibly TRBD1 for D (6 bases). Germline V gene data show CDR1 as MDHEN and CDR2 as SYDVKM. The CDR3 is 16 amino acids. Trimming pared 3 bases from V and 6 bases from J, leaving 20 bases between. The CDR3 region has the DNA TGTGCCAGCAGTTTCCTTCAACCTAGGGGGGGGGATGGCTACACCTTC. Protein sequence: CASSFLQPRGGDGYTF.

A single count supports this clone. This chain uses TRBV9 with TRBJ1-6; the D is unclear. Trimming took off 3 bases at V and 7 bases at J, with 8 bases between the two ends. CDR3 length equals 13 residues. Germline values: CDR1 SGDLS, CDR2 YYNGEE. The CDR3: CASSANSNSPLHF. DNA for the CDR3: TGTGCCAGCAGCGCCAACAGCAATTCACCCCTCCACTTT.

The J gene is TRBJ2-7, the V gene TRBV4-2, with D unresolved. This CDR3 region has 12 residues. The germline CDR1 and CDR2 sequences are LGHNA and YNFKEQ. V lost 4 bases, J lost 2 bases, and 6 bases lay in between. The CDR3: CASSLDTYEQYF. In nucleotides, the CDR3 is TGTGCCAGCAGCCTCGACACCTACGAGCAGTACTTC.

This clone has a handful of counts. The genes are TRBV6-6 and TRBJ2-5, with 8 positions matching TRBD2. The length of the CDR3 is 13 residues. Germline V gives CDR1 MNHNY, CDR2 SVGAGI (reference sequence). J was trimmed by 3 bases and V by 6 bases; bases with no gene match: 3. The CDR3 sequence: CASRRGAKETQYF. In DNA form, the CDR3 reads TGTGCCAGCAGGCGGGGGGCTAAAGAGACCCAGTACTTC.

Notes on this clone: Other DNA sequences within the sample encode an identical CDR3. The J gene is TRBJ2-5, the V gene TRBV18, with 7 bases matching TRBD1. This CDR3 is 13 amino acids long. CDR1 KGHSH and CDR2 LQKENI come from the germline V gene. V was clipped by 6 bases and J by 2 bases; unmatched bases: 3. The CDR3 protein is CASSPGQQETQYF. The DNA of the CDR3 is TGTGCCAGCTCGCCGGGACAGCAAGAGACCCAGTACTTC. Supplemented by reference TRBV18 and TRBJ2-5, the full variable domain reads NAGVMQNPRHLVRRRGQEARLRCSPMKGHSHVYWYRQLPEEGLKFMVYLQKENIIDESGMPKERFSAEFPKEGPSILRIQQVVRGDSAAYFCASSPGQQETQYFGPGTRLLVL.

CDR3 bases: TGTGCCAGCAGTCTCCGGGACAGGGGCCACGAGCAGTACTTC. It codes for CASSLRDRGHEQYF. This chain links TRBV6-5 with TRBJ2-7, with TRBD1 matching 10 bases. The CDR3 spans 14 residues. CDR1 is MNHEY and CDR2 is SVGAGI in the germline V gene. Losses at the gene ends were 5 bases for V and 5 bases for J; bases not matched to a gene: 6.

This sequence joins TRBV19 and TRBJ2-2; 16 bases line up with TRBD2. The CDR3 is 20 amino acids. In germline, CDR1 is LNHDA, CDR2 SQIVND (reference sequence). Germline trimming cut 7 bases from V and 7 bases from J; bases unmatched to any gene: 18. The CDR3 protein is CASTPLLGLAGGLVSGELFF. Written as DNA, the CDR3 is TGTGCCAGTACCCCCCTCCTGGGACTAGCGGGAGGGCTAGTGAGCGGGGAGCTGTTTTTT.

Note on this clone: A read error may account for a junction end that differs from germline. This CDR3 is CASSPGTGNTRELFF. CDR3 bases: TGTGCCAGCAGCCCCGGGACAGGGAACACCAGGGAGCTGTTTTTT. The chain uses TRBV7-2 and TRBJ2-2, with TRBD1 matching over 9 bases. This CDR3 has 15 amino acids. Germline CDR1 and CDR2: SGHTA and FQGNSA.

This clone occurred a few times. The rearrangement uses TRBV6-1 and TRBJ1-6; no clear D gene. Germline V CDR1 and CDR2: MNHNS, SASEGT. Trimming took off 2 bases at V and 8 bases at J, with 13 bases between the two ends. The CDR3 runs 15 residues. DNA for the CDR3: TGTGCCAGCAGTGAATCCGGTGATCCCGATTCACCCCTCCACTTT. Protein product: CASSESGDPDSPLHF.

The rearrangement links TRBV30 to TRBJ1-1, with D possibly being TRBD1 (5 bases). The CDR3 loop spans 12 amino acids. Looked up from germline, CDR1 is GTSNPN and CDR2 is SVGIG (reference sequence). V was pared by 7 bases and J by 7 bases, with 16 bases between. This CDR3 reads CASIYRTSEAFF. The CDR3, as DNA: TGTGCCTCCATTTACAGGACGAGTGAAGCTTTCTTT.

The chain links TRBV6-1 to TRBJ1-5; 9 nucleotides match TRBD1. Germline trimming cut 6 bases from V and 6 bases from J; bases unmatched to any gene: 6. CDR3 length equals 14 residues. Germline V lookup: CDR1 MNHNS, CDR2 SASEGT. This CDR3 reads CASRQGAQGQPQHF. DNA of the CDR3: TGTGCCAGCAGACAGGGGGCTCAGGGTCAGCCCCAGCATTTT.